One and the same sample provided the 6 T cell receptor beta chains below, sequenced in a study of neurological immune-mediated disorders (dated by TCRdb to between 2018 and 2020). Library prep was done by 5' RACE. Sequencing relied on an Illumina HiSeq 2500. The raw public data were reprocessed by TCRdb itself: fastp quality trimming at Q25, MiXCR clonotype calling, in-frame beta chains only. Here each entry gathers all rows of one CDR3 protein and keeps the most common genes and DNA. The sample table shows roughly 43,000 distinct CDR3 sequences, and about 2% are seen once. The ten largest clones take up approximately 2.3% of the sample. The sample comprised PBMCs. These receptors all come from a woman in her thirties or forties with multiple sclerosis.

This clonotype was recorded many times. This chain uses TRBV11-2 with TRBJ1-2, with D perhaps TRBD1 (6 bases). The V and J ends lost 1 base and 4 bases respectively, with 10 bases between them. The CDR3 runs to 14 residues. CDR1 SGHAT and CDR2 FQNNGV come from the germline V gene. CDR3 protein: CASSLVGGLYGYTF. The CDR3 nucleotides read TGTGCCAGCAGCTTAGTGGGGGGGCTCTATGGCTACACCTTC.

This clonotype has a count of ten or more. V gene TRBV20-1 combines with J gene TRBJ2-5; the D gene is possibly TRBD2 (7 bases). Trimming pared 1 base from V and 6 bases from J, leaving 15 bases between. This CDR3 comprises 14 residues. The germline V gene encodes CDR1 DFQATT and CDR2 SNEGSKA (reference sequence). The CDR3 sequence: CSARGGGGSKTQYF. The CDR3 DNA sequence: TGCAGTGCTAGAGGGGGCGGGGGCTCAAAGACCCAGTACTTC.

This clonotype appeared many times. The genes are TRBV5-1 and TRBJ2-7; no clear D gene. The germline V gene has CDR1 SGHRS and CDR2 YFSETQ. The CDR3 runs to 13 residues. V shed 3 bases and J shed 0 bases, with 7 bases lying between them. The CDR3 is CASSWRSSYEQYF. CDR3 nucleotides: TGCGCCAGCAGCTGGAGAAGCTCCTACGAGCAGTACTTC.

This clonotype was seen repeatedly, ten times or more. This sequence joins TRBV10-3 and TRBJ2-3; 13 bases line up with TRBD2. The CDR3 runs to 16 residues. Germline values: CDR1 ENHRY, CDR2 SYGVKD. V was pared by 4 bases and J by 5 bases, with 6 bases of the junction left unmatched. This CDR3 is CAISAGLAGDQDTQYF. Here the CDR3 DNA reads TGTGCCATCAGTGCCGGACTAGCGGGGGATCAAGATACGCAGTATTTT.

This clonotype was counted at least ten times. The rearrangement uses TRBV5-1 and TRBJ2-7; D is ambiguous. Trimming took off 1 base at V and 2 bases at J, with 13 bases between the two ends. CDR1 and CDR2 from the germline V gene are SGHRS and YFSETQ. The CDR3 totals 15 residues. CDR3: CASSLWAGTTYEQYF. The CDR3, as DNA: TGCGCCAGCAGCTTGTGGGCAGGAACAACCTACGAGCAGTACTTC.

At least ten counts were recorded for this clonotype. The chain couples TRBV5-1 to TRBJ1-2; D unclear. Trimming took 4 bases from V and 8 from J, leaving 15 bases between them. The germline gives CDR1 SGHRS, CDR2 YFSETQ. This CDR3 is built from 13 residues. The CDR3: CASSEGSPWGYTF. In nucleotides, the CDR3 is TGCGCCAGCAGCGAAGGGAGCCCATGGGGCTACACCTTC.